The clone carrying this T cell receptor (beta chain) was observed many times. Its antigen is currently unknown. The CDR3 is made up of 12 amino acids. V was trimmed by 1 base and J by 6 bases, leaving 7 bases between them. Per the germline V gene, CDR1 is LGHDT and CDR2 is YNNKEL (reference sequence). The cDNA was generated through 5'RACE incorporating 10-nucleotide random UMIs. From 15-18 subjects, each sequencing run yielded over 180 million TCR-beta sequences. TCRdb recomputed calls from the 5' RACE reads with MiXCR, one row per CDR3 protein. The sample has fewer than 65,000 distinct CDR3 sequences; 10% are singletons. This record belongs to a study of neurological immune-mediated disorders. Study results and limitations: No sharing of CDR3 amino acid sequences was observed among expanded clones across subjects, suggesting private repertoires in all groups.

The unsorted libraries were generated from a total of 2 million PBMCs, which had been stored in RNAlater at -80 C. The sample taken for sequencing was PBMCs. V gene TRBV3-1 combines with J gene TRBJ2-7; D call uncertain. The source is a man between 65 and 80 years old with HTLV-1-associated myelopathy (HAM/TSP). CDR3 coding DNA: TGTGCCAGCAGCCAAGTGGAGCGCGAGCAGTACTTC. Protein product: CASSQVEREQYF.